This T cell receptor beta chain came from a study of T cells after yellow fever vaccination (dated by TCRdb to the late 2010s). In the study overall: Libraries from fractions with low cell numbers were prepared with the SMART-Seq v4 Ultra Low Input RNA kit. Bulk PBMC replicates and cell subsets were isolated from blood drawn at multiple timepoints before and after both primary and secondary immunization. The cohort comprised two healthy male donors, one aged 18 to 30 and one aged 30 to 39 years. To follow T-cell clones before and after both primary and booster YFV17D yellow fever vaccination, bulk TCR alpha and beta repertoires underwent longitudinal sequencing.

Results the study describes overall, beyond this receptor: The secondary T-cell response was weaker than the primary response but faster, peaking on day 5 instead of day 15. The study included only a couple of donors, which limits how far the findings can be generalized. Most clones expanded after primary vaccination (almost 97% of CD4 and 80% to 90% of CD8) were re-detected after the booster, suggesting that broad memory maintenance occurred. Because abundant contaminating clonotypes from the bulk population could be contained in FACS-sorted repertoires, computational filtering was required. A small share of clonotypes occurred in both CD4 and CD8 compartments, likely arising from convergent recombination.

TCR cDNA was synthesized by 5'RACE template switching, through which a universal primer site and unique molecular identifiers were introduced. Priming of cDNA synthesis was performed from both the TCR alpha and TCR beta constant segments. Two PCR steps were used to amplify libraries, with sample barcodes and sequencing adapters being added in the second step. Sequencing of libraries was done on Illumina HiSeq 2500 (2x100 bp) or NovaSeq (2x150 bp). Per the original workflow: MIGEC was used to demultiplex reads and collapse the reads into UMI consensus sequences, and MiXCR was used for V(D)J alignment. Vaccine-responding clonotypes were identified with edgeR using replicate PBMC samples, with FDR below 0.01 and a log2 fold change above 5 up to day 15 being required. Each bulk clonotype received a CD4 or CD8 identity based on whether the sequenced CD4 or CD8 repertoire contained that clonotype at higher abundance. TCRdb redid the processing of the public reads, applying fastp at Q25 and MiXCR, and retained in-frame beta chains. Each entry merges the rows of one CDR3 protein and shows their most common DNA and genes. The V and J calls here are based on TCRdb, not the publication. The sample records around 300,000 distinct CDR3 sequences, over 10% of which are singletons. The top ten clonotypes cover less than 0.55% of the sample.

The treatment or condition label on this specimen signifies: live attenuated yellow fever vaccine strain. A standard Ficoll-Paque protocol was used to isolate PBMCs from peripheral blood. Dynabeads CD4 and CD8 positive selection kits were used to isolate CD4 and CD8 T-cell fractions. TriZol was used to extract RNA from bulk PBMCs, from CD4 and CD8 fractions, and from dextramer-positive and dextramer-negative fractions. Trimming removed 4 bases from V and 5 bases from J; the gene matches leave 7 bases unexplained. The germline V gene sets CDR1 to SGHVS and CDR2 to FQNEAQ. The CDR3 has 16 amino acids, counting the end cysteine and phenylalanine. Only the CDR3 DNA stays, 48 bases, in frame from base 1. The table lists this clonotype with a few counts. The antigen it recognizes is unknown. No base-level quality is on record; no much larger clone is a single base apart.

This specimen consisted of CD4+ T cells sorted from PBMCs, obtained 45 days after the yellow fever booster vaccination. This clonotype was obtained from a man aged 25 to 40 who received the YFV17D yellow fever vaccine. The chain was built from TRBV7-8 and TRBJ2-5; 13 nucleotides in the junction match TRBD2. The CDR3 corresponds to CASSSRTSGGYETQYF. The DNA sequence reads TGTGCCAGCAGCTCCCGGACTAGCGGGGGATATGAGACCCAGTACTTC.